This T cell receptor beta chain was profiled in a study of blood T cell repertoires in COVID-19. Turning to the study itself: The samples span acute and convalescent COVID-19 from the United States, Italy and Spain. Nucleic acid was either cDNA or gDNA, and it came from T cells, B-cell-depleted T cells, or PBMCs.

In the authors' workflow: Amplification of reference gene primers was used by the study to estimate nucleated cell counts. Assay used: immunoSEQ multiplex PCR; TCRdb lists only in-frame clones, some missing. Clone size and the V and J calls come from that table; the DNA yielded D and trimming. The table has tens of thousands of clones, over 80% seen once. Losses at the gene ends were 3 bases for V and 2 bases for J; bases not matched to a gene: 8. The CDR3 totals 17 residues. Germline loops: CDR1 KGHDR, CDR2 SFDVKD. This receptor was taken from a man in his fifties or sixties with active COVID-19. This chain uses TRBV24-1 with TRBJ2-3, with 9 bases fitting TRBD2. The specimen sequenced was peripheral blood. The CDR3 region has the DNA TGTGCCACCAGTGATGTCCTTCAGCGGGAGGACACAGATACGCAGTATTTT. The encoded protein is CATSDVLQREDTDTQYF.